Included here is one TCR beta chain sequence, with context. Its antigen is undetermined. This sample stems from a study of T cells in Graves' hyperthyroidism and ophthalmopathy. Findings and caveats of the study: Peripheral blood also featured most of the thyroid clonotypes expanded above 0.001. Ophthalmopathy got predicted by the model a median around 6.8 months before its onset.

There were TCR beta CDR3 regions amplified from RNA transcripts. A set of HTBI primers served as the primers for a first-round RT-PCR of the TCR CDR3. Using its own MiXCR run on the multiplex PCR reads, TCRdb lists one record per CDR3 protein. The sample yields about 270,000 distinct CDR3 sequences, almost 25% seen once. Germline values: CDR1 MNHNS, CDR2 SASEGT. V lost 4 bases and J lost 1, with 13 bases in between. This CDR3 contains 15 residues. Diagnoses used clinical symptoms, serum thyroxine and TRAb, thyroid ultrasound and orbital computed tomography. V gene TRBV6-1 combines with J gene TRBJ1-1; possibly TRBD1 for D (6 bases). The TCR comes from a woman aged 40 to 49 with Graves' ophthalmopathy. Sequencing was carried out using blood. In nucleotides, the CDR3 is TGTGCCAGCAGTGCCCGGACAGACCCGAACACTGAAGCTTTCTTT. It specifies CASSARTDPNTEAFF.